This T cell receptor beta chain was captured by sequencing in a study of T cell changes during pregnancy in multiple sclerosis. This CDR3 spans 16 amino acids. Germline CDR1 MNHEY, CDR2 SMNVEV (reference sequence). Trimming removed 5 bases from V and 7 bases from J; junction bases left unmatched: 11. Data came from immunoSEQ multiplex PCR; TCRdb stores just in-frame clones and leaves some out. The sample carries fewer than 30,000 clones, around 94% recorded once. Specimen: CD8+ T cells from peripheral blood mononuclear cells, collected before pregnancy. The TCR sequence derives from a female donor with multiple sclerosis, enrolled in a pregnancy study. The chain carries TRBV27 and TRBJ2-1; TRBD1 aligns across 10 bases. CDR3 nucleotide sequence: TGTGCCAGCAGTAACCCTCCCGGGACAGGGGATAATGAGCAGTTCTTC. Translated: CASSNPPGTGDNEQFF.